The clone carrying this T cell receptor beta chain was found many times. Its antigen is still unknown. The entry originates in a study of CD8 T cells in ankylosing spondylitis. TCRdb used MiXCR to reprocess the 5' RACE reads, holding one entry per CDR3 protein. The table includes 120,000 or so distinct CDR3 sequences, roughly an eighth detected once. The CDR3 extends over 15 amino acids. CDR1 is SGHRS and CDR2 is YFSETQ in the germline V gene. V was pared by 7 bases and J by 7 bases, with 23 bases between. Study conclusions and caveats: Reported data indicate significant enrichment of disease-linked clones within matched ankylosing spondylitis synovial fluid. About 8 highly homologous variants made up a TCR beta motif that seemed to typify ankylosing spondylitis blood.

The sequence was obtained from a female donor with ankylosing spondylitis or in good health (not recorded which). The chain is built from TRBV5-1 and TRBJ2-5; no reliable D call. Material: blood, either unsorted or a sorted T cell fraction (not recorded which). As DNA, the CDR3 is TGCGCCAGCTACCCTAACATGCTCCTAAGTGGGACCCAGTACTTC. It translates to CASYPNMLLSGTQYF. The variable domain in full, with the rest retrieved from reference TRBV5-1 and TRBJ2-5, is KAGVTQTPRYLIKTRGQQVTLSCSPISGHRSVSWYQQTPGQGLQFLFEYFSETQRNKGNFPGRFSGRQFSNSRSEMNVSTLELGDSALYLCASYPNMLLSGTQYFGPGTRLLVL.